This T cell receptor (beta chain) emerged from a study of human T cells and chemical hapten exposure. Study overall: The cohort included alopecia areata under or over 50% scalp, totalis and universalis. Study outcomes and limitations: Because all patients had alopecia, their immune responses might differ from healthy ones. TCRs exceeding 1 in 1000 frequency stayed unchanged with DPC sensitization.

There are 15 residues in the CDR3. The J segment lost 2 bases and the V segment lost 3 bases, leaving 3 bases of the junction unmatched. Germline V gives CDR1 LGHNA, CDR2 YSLEER. The time point denotes: patch test 1, 2 weeks after DPC sensitization. Treatment in this sample: therapeutic diphenylcyclopropenone sensitization with weekly scalp DPC. Ahead of each patch test application, blood was drawn. One entry per CDR3 protein results from TCRdb running MiXCR on the RACE reads. The sample gives approximately 57,000 distinct CDR3 sequences, roughly a tenth of which show up once; less than 15% is in the top ten. This clonotype was recorded many times. The antigen is unknown.

The input for sequencing was whole blood, taken in connection with sensitization to the hapten diphenylcyclopropenone (DPC). This TCR was recovered from a woman aged 40 to 50 with alopecia areata. Some clones in this sample may be carry-over from other donors' samples. J is TRBJ1-2 and V is TRBV4-3; 10 bases match TRBD1. CDR3 loop: CASSQGQGPNYGYTF. The CDR3, as DNA: TGCGCCAGCAGCCAGGGACAGGGGCCCAACTATGGCTACACCTTC.